Here is one TCR beta chain with its context. As yet, its antigen is unknown. The study ran its PCR with 60 Vbeta and 13 Jbeta primers. Produced via immunoSEQ multiplex PCR; TCRdb's table is partial and in-frame only. The sample has some 150,000 clones; less than 85% are singletons. The entry originates in a study of cytomegalovirus exposure and HLA in healthy donors. Broader study findings: TCR beta chain V- and J-gene trimming was linked, in a later analysis, to a missense variant in DCLRE1C. In a later analysis, specific HLA alleles were associated with more than 15,000 TCR beta sequences at a 0.05 false discovery rate.

Germline-derived CDR1 and CDR2 are SGHAT and FQNNGV. The CDR3 spans 15 residues. V lost 1 base to trimming and J lost 8 bases; unmatched junction nucleotides: 6. As for the donors, each was a healthy bone marrow donor. Specimen: PBMCs. The rearrangement joins TRBV11-2 to TRBJ2-1; the match to TRBD2 covers 9 bases. This clonotype was obtained from a man aged 60 to 75 in good health and CMV-seronegative. CDR3 nucleotide sequence: TGTGCCAGCAGCTTAGTGGCGGGGGGGAGGTATGAGCAGTTCTTC. This translates into CASSLVAGGRYEQFF.